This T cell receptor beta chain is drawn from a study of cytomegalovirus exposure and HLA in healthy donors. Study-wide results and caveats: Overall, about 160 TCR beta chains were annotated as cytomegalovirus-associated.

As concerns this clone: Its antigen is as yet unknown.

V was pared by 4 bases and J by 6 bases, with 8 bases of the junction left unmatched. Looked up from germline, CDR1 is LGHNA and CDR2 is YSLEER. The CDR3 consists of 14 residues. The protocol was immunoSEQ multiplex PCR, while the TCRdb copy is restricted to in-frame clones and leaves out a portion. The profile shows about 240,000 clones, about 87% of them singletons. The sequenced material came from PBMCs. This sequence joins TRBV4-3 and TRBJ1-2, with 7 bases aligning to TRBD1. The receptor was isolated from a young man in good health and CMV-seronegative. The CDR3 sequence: CASSRQGFEDGYTF. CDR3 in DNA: TGCGCCAGCAGCCGACAGGGATTTGAGGATGGCTACACCTTC.